This T cell receptor (beta chain) was observed in a study of Ad26.COV2.S vaccination and SARS-CoV-2 variants. Turning to the study itself: Donor got 5x10^10 or 1x10^11 viral particles of Ad26.COV2.S.

Findings of the study overall: Vaccine recipients and placebo recipients showed similar non-spike TCR breadth.

As for treatment: roughly 18 received Ad26.COV2.S at low or high dose, single or two shots; about 5 received placebo; per-sample allocation not given. Sampling was performed 63 days after the first vaccine or placebo injection. Vaccine was an Ad26 vector expressing Wuhan-strain SARS-CoV-2 spike. Sequencing was performed with immunoSEQ multiplex PCR; in TCRdb, only in-frame clones are kept and a portion is missing. Of 300,000 to 400,000 clones listed, roughly 89% are singletons. As concerns this clone: What it recognizes is unknown.

V lost 0 bases, J lost 0 bases, and 6 bases lay in between. This CDR3 is built from 15 residues. From germline, CDR1 is SGHAT and CDR2 FQNNGV. This receptor was obtained from a person aged 18-60 years who received the Ad26.COV2.S COVID-19 vaccine or a placebo. V and J are TRBV11-2 and TRBJ2-1; unclear D gene. The source material was peripheral blood, sampled in a trial of Ad26.COV2.S vaccine versus placebo. The CDR3 DNA reads TGTGCCAGCAGCTTAGATTTGGGCTCCTACAATGAGCAGTTCTTC. Residues: CASSLDLGSYNEQFF.